This T cell receptor beta chain was recorded in a study of shared clonotypes between healthy human individuals. Study-wide context: Serving as donors were two women and three men, whose ages spanned 18 to 49. Study conclusions and caveats: Memory subsets generally showed smaller estimated richness than naive subsets did. Shared clonotypes: approximately 4.5% naive CD4, approximately 3.4% naive CD8, less than 2.5% memory CD4, approximately 0.4% memory CD8. The authors expected sequencing depth to affect clonotype sharing among donors.

With 5 bases clipped from V and 1 base from J, the junction kept 5 bases outside the gene matches. This CDR3 is built from 15 residues. Germline CDR1 SGHTA, CDR2 FQGTGA. Repertoires were generated with immunoSEQ multiplex PCR, while TCRdb's copy carries only in-frame clones and drops some. The sample holds about 1 million clones, roughly 80% seen once. This clone was recorded once. What it binds is not known. The chain combines TRBV7-3 with TRBJ2-3; TRBD1 matches at 8 bases. The sequenced sample consisted of memory CD4+ T cells sorted from blood. Subset given: CD45RA-negative fraction. The receptor was isolated from a young man in good health. DNA for the CDR3: TGTGCCAGCAGCCGCGCGGGACAGGGCACAGATACGCAGTATTTT. This encodes CASSRAGQGTDTQYF.